The 16 T cell receptor beta chains reported below all come from one sample, sequenced in a study of cytomegalovirus exposure and HLA in healthy donors. The PCR made use of 60 Vbeta and 13 Jbeta primers. Measured with immunoSEQ multiplex PCR; TCRdb has only the in-frame clones, and not every one. The sample holds 95,000 to 150,000 clones, around 81% seen once. The sample taken for sequencing was PBMCs. The receptors were sampled from a middle-aged woman in good health and CMV-seronegative.

The J gene is TRBJ2-7, the V gene TRBV7-2, with 11 bases identical to TRBD2. The length of the CDR3 is 15 residues. Germline CDR1 reads SGHTA; CDR2 reads FQGNSA. Losses at the gene ends were 5 bases for V and 4 bases for J; bases not matched to a gene: 7. Here the CDR3 DNA reads TGTGCCAGCAGCCGAGGACTAGCGGGTGGGTACGAGCAGTACTTC. The encoded protein is CASSRGLAGGYEQYF.

The chain uses TRBV10-3 and TRBJ1-1, with 8 nucleotides matching TRBD1. Germline values: CDR1 ENHRY, CDR2 SYGVKD. With V trimmed by 7 bases and J by 1 base, 8 bases remained unmatched. There are 15 residues in the CDR3. The CDR3 DNA is TGTGCCATCACCGACCCCGGGACAGGGAACACTGAAGCTTTCTTT. Its translation is CAITDPGTGNTEAFF.

V and J are TRBV19 and TRBJ2-5, with 8 nucleotides matching TRBD2. The J call may be in error: the DNA end matches TRBJ2-7 better. The V gene's germline CDR1 is LNHDA and CDR2 SQIVND (reference sequence). This CDR3 spans 15 amino acids. CDR3 amino acids: CASSPSGLSSYEQYF. The CDR3 nucleotides are TGTGCCAGTAGTCCTAGCGGGCTAAGCTCCTACGAGCAGTACTTC.

This chain joins TRBV9 and TRBJ2-1, with TRBD2 matching over 11 bases. V lost 4 bases, J lost 5 bases, and 8 bases stayed unmatched. Germline V gene sequence: CDR1 SGDLS, CDR2 YYNGEE. This CDR3 contains 16 residues. CDR3 bases: TGTGCCAGCAGCCCCAAAAGACTAGCGGGGCACAATGAGCAGTTCTTC. Translating it yields CASSPKRLAGHNEQFF.

This chain links TRBV7-8 with TRBJ1-1, with 7 bases that match TRBD1. Germline trimming cut 3 bases from V and 2 bases from J; bases unmatched to any gene: 9. The CDR3 spans 16 residues. Germline values: CDR1 SGHVS, CDR2 FQNEAQ. The DNA for the CDR3 is TGTGCCAGCAGCTTTAGCTACAGGGGTCGAAACACTGAAGCTTTCTTT. Its translation: CASSFSYRGRNTEAFF.

This rearrangement joins TRBV27 to TRBJ2-3, with D uncertain. Trimming left V 3 bases short and J 4 bases short, with 8 bases between. This CDR3 is 13 amino acids long. The germline gives CDR1 MNHEY, CDR2 SMNVEV (reference sequence). CDR3 amino acids: CASSLTGADTQYF. CDR3 bases: TGTGCCAGCAGTTTGACGGGTGCAGATACGCAGTATTTT.

The gene calls are TRBV5-1 and TRBJ1-3, with no clear D. This CDR3 has 16 amino acids. Germline V CDR1 and CDR2: SGHRS, YFSETQ. The V end was cut by 1 base, the J end by 0 bases, with 11 bases between. In DNA form, the CDR3 reads TGCGCCAGCAGCTTGACTATCGGCGGCTCTGGAAACACCATATATTTT. It codes for CASSLTIGGSGNTIYF.

The chain employs TRBV5-4 and TRBJ2-1, with 8 positions matching TRBD2. The CDR3 runs to 16 residues. Germline V gene data show CDR1 as SGHNT and CDR2 as YYREEE (reference sequence). V shed 4 bases, J shed 0 bases, and the junction held 6 bases outside the gene matches. The CDR3 spells CASSRGGADSYNEQFF. CDR3 bases: TGTGCCAGCAGCCGGGGGGGGGCCGACTCCTACAATGAGCAGTTCTTC. The whole variable domain, filled in from reference TRBV5-4 and TRBJ2-1, reads ETGVTQSPTHLIKTRGQQVTLRCSSQSGHNTVSWYQQALGQGPQFIFQYYREEENGRGNFPPRFSGLQFPNYSSELNVNALELDDSALYLCASSRGGADSYNEQFFGPGTRLTVL.

The genes are TRBV5-1 and TRBJ2-7, with 7 bases aligning to TRBD2. With V trimmed by 0 bases and J by 7 bases, 13 bases remained unmatched. Germline CDR1 and CDR2: SGHRS and YFSETQ. The CDR3 totals 16 residues. The CDR3: CASSLAGNPVAGEQYF. In nucleotides, the CDR3 is TGCGCCAGCAGCTTGGCGGGCAATCCCGTAGCGGGTGAGCAGTACTTC.

This chain joins TRBV29-1 and TRBJ2-3; TRBD1 might be the D (6 bases). The CDR3 has 16 residues. Deletions cut 4 bases from V and 2 bases from J, with 19 bases between. Germline-derived CDR1 and CDR2 are SQVTM and ANQGSEA. The CDR3 nucleotides read TGCAGCGTTGGACGTGGCGGCAGGGGAACCACAGATACGCAGTATTTT. This gives the protein CSVGRGGRGTTDTQYF.

This clone was counted once. The chain couples TRBV19 to TRBJ1-5; 7 bases are shared with TRBD1. V trimming: 7 bases; J trimming: 1 base; junction bases outside the gene matches: 4. The CDR3 has 14 residues. Germline V CDR1 and CDR2: LNHDA, SQIVND (reference sequence). The CDR3 loop is CASNPGQSNQPQHF. The CDR3 DNA follows: TGTGCCAGTAATCCGGGACAGAGCAATCAGCCCCAGCATTTT.

The V gene is TRBV7-6, the J gene TRBJ2-1; 11 bases agree with TRBD2. Looked up from germline, CDR1 is SGHVS and CDR2 is FNYEAQ. Losses at the gene ends were 5 bases for V and 8 bases for J; bases not matched to a gene: 8. This CDR3 is built from 15 residues. DNA of the CDR3: TGTGCCAGCAGCACCTTAGCGGGAGGGGGCGATGAGCAGTTCTTC. It specifies CASSTLAGGGDEQFF.

The chain couples TRBV28 to TRBJ2-3; TRBD1 matches at 9 bases. The V segment lost 5 bases and the J segment 0 bases; nucleotides outside the gene matches: 6. CDR1 and CDR2 from the germline V gene are MDHEN and SYDVKM. The CDR3 consists of 16 residues. The CDR3 nucleotides read TGTGCCAGCAGTGGAAGGACAGGGGCTAGCACAGATACGCAGTATTTT. Amino acid sequence: CASSGRTGASTDTQYF.

This rearrangement joins TRBV19 to TRBJ1-1; D is ambiguous. There are 13 residues in the CDR3. Germline CDR1 and CDR2: LNHDA and SQIVND (reference sequence). Between the trimmed V and J ends, which lost 7 bases and 0 bases, there was a span of 9 bases. The CDR3 bases are TGTGCCAGTATCGAGAGTATGAACACTGAAGCTTTCTTT. Translating gives CASIESMNTEAFF. The full variable domain, rest sourced from reference TRBV19 and TRBJ1-1, is DGGITQSPKYLFRKEGQNVTLSCEQNLNHDAMYWYRQDPGQGLRLIYYSQIVNDFQKGDIAEGYSVSREKKESFPLTVTSAQKNPTAFYLCASIESMNTEAFFGQGTRLTVV.

The V gene is TRBV30, the J gene TRBJ1-6, with 7 positions matching TRBD1. This CDR3 has 16 residues. Germline V CDR1 and CDR2: GTSNPN, SVGIG (reference sequence). Trimming took 5 bases from V and 6 from J; bases not matched to a gene: 13. For the CDR3, the DNA is TGTGCCTGGGGTCCGGACAGGTCCGGCCTTAATTCACCCCTCCACTTT. It yields the protein CAWGPDRSGLNSPLHF.

This clone occurred once. The rearrangement uses TRBV6-1 and TRBJ2-3; weak D call: TRBD1 (5 bases). The CDR3 length is 15 residues. V was shortened by 1 base and J by 3 bases, with 11 bases between the two germline ends. Germline V lookup: CDR1 MNHNS, CDR2 SASEGT. The CDR3 coding sequence is TGTGCCAGCAGTGAAGTGTTAAGGGGAACAGATACGCAGTATTTT. Amino acid sequence: CASSEVLRGTDTQYF.